This T cell receptor beta chain is from a study of T cell responses to AZD1222 COVID-19 vaccine (dated by TCRdb to the early 2020s). General notes on the study: AZD1222 recipients whose second dose came at about 4 weeks and those whose second dose came at about 12 weeks were combined into one group, since spike-specific TCR depth and breadth did not differ between the two schedules. Trial participants were enrolled by age into subgroups of 18-55, 56-69 and 70-plus years, and roughly 160, 29 and 62 TCR-sequenced participants, respectively, were included in these subgroups. TCR sequencing was performed for 230 to 250 trial participants, of whom 200 to 210 were given two doses of AZD1222 and 26 were given two doses of MenACWY control vaccine. The investigation overall reported the following: The 56-69-year group was small, and its depth increase did not reach significance, likely because of low power. CD4 TCRs associated with the vaccine covered the entire spike protein, and the dominant responses were in regions 160-218 and 743-854. Participants were mostly white British and included more females than males, and it was suggested by the authors that clonal diversity may have been underestimated. Because no day 14 peak-response samples were available, repertoires were characterized only after the peak T cell response. Only six AZD1222 recipients were SARS-CoV-2 seropositive at baseline, limiting conclusions about previously exposed vaccinees. Reportedly, almost half of the unique spike-specific TCRs recognized epitopes lying outside the regions that are mutated in the B.1.351 and B.1.1.7 variants. A significant rise in spike-specific TCR breadth and depth was observed after two AZD1222 doses relative to day 0 and relative to MenACWY recipients.

The CDR3 regions of human TCRbeta chains were analyzed by immunosequencing. As for the original processing: TCRs in the repertoires were matched against a reference library of SARS-CoV-2-specific TCRs that had been generated with the MIRA antigen-specificity platform. Breadth was defined as the fraction of unique TCRs that were SARS-CoV-2-associated, and depth was defined as the fraction of total T cells that were SARS-CoV-2-associated. Using the MIRA data, each spike-specific TCR was assigned both to the spike region to which the TCR was reactive and to a CD4 or CD8 class. Log10-transformed breadth and depth values were compared by one-way ANOVA with Sidak's multiple comparisons tests. Not all clones reach the TCRdb copy of this immuneACCESS table, which keeps in-frame sequences only. Checked studies attribute under half of the gap to unresolved V genes and leave the rest unexplained. That table furnishes V, J and clone size, whereas the DNA furnished D and trimming. The sample profile shows about 150,000 clones; 80% to 95% of them were found once. The ten most abundant clones make up 1.6% of the sample.

The time point label, read with the paper, signifies: baseline before first vaccination. Samples from vaccinated people were obtained from the UK trials COV001 and COV002, which included a single-blind randomized controlled phase 2/3 trial of AZD1222 (ChAdOx1 nCoV-19) in healthy adults. For TCRbeta chain sequencing, PBMC samples were collected from trial participants at day 0 and at day 28 after the second dose. Details on this clone: The target of this receptor is not known. One base away there is no much larger clone; base qualities are not given.

V is trimmed back by 6 bases and J by 5 bases, and the junction contains 14 bases that no gene match accounts for. CDR1 and CDR2, looked up from the germline V gene, are SGHVS and FNYEAQ. Including the terminal cysteine and phenylalanine, the CDR3 comprises 16 residues. The CDR3 DNA has 48 bases and is translated from base 1. The chain was built from TRBV7-6 and TRBJ2-5; 8 central nucleotides agree with TRBD2. The sample in question was peripheral blood, obtained on day 0 of AZD1222 vaccination. The clonotype comes from an adult in good health. The encoded CDR3 is CASSYRLASFRETQYF. The base sequence is TGTGCCAGCAGTTACCGACTAGCGTCATTCAGGGAGACCCAGTACTTC.